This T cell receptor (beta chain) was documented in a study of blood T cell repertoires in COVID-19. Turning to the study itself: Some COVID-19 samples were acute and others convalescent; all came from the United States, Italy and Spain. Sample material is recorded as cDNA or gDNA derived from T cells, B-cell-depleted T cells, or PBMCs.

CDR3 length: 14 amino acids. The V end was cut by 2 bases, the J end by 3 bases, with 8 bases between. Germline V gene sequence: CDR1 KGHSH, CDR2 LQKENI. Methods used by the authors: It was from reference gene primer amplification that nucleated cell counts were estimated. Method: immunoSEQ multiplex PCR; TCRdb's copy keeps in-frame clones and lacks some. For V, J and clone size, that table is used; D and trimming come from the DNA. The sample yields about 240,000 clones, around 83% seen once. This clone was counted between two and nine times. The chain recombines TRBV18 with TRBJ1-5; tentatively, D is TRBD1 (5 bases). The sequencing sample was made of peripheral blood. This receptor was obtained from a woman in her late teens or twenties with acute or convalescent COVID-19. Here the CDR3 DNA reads TGTGCCAGCTCACCAGGGGCGGACAATCAGCCCCAGCATTTT. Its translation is CASSPGADNQPQHF. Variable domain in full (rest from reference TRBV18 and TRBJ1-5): NAGVMQNPRHLVRRRGQEARLRCSPMKGHSHVYWYRQLPEEGLKFMVYLQKENIIDESGMPKERFSAEFPKEGPSILRIQQVVRGDSAAYFCASSPGADNQPQHFGDGTRLSIL.